The text below deals with one T cell receptor beta chain. This specimen belongs to a study of blood T cell repertoires in COVID-19. Study in general: In each case, the material was cDNA or gDNA derived from T cells, B-cell-depleted T cells, or PBMCs.

CDR1 and CDR2 (germline): SGDLS, YYNGEE. The length of the CDR3 is 14 residues. The ends were cut back, 0 bases at V and 4 bases at J, with 11 bases in the middle. Profiling relied on immunoSEQ multiplex PCR, and the TCRdb table lists in-frame clones only, not all of them. The data hold about 97,000 clones, with around 87% observed a single time. The material sequenced was peripheral blood. The chain uses TRBV9 and TRBJ2-7; the D gene is possibly TRBD2 (6 bases). The receptor comes from a human donor in a cohort sampled during active COVID-19. CDR3 sequence reads: CASSVGSAGYEQYF. The CDR3 bases are TGTGCCAGCAGCGTAGGCAGCGCGGGGTACGAGCAGTACTTC. Using reference TRBV9 and TRBJ2-7 for the parts outside the CDR3, the full variable domain is DSGVTQTPKHLITATGQRVTLRCSPRSGDLSVYWYQQSLDQGLQFLIQYYNGEERAKGNILERFSAQQFPDLHSELNLSSLELGDSALYFCASSVGSAGYEQYFGPGTRLTVT.